A selection of T cell receptor beta chains follows, all from one sample in a study of graft-versus-host responses after intestinal transplantation. Their antigens remain unidentified. TCRdb's copy holds only in-frame clones and misses some; the assay was immunoSEQ multiplex PCR. The data show roughly 99,000 clones, with roughly 87% seen just once and approximately 0.76% held by the top ten. The source material was unstimulated CD4+ T cells sorted from spleen or lymph node cells, sampled before transplant. The receptors stem from a human donor who was the organ donor for an intestinal transplant. CDR3s include the opening cysteine and the closing phenylalanine or tryptophan. Fields, in order: clone size, D gene, V gene, J gene, CDR3 protein, CDR3 DNA. The D gene is left open where the match is weak. A clone size is listed for some rows: how often the clone was seen (once, few, many), or a class if it is expanded.

size: NA
D: NA
V: TRBV20-1
J: TRBJ2-1
CDR3: CSARNNEQFF
DNA: TGCAGTGCTAGAAACAATGAGCAGTTCTTC

size: NA
D: NA
V: TRBV11-3
J: TRBJ2-3
CDR3: CASSNMAGVTAWDTQYF
DNA: TGTGCCAGCAGCAACATGGCTGGGGTCACTGCTTGGGATACGCAGTATTTT

size: NA
D: NA
V: TRBV9
J: TRBJ2-7
CDR3: CASSVAWQDYEQYF
DNA: TGTGCCAGCAGCGTAGCCTGGCAGGACTACGAGCAGTACTTC

size: few
D: NA
V: TRBV15
J: TRBJ1-5
CDR3: CATSRGVGNQPQHF
DNA: TGTGCCACCAGCAGAGGAGTTGGCAATCAGCCCCAGCATTTT

size: NA
D: NA
V: TRBV5-4
J: TRBJ1-2
CDR3: CASSYNVGVGYGYTF
DNA: TGTGCCAGCAGCTACAACGTAGGGGTAGGCTATGGCTACACCTTC

size: NA
D: NA
V: TRBV6-5
J: TRBJ1-2
CDR3: CASSYHQANNYGYTF
DNA: TGTGCCAGCAGTTACCACCAGGCGAATAACTATGGCTACACCTTC

size: few
D: TRBD2
V: TRBV18
J: TRBJ2-2
CDR3: CASSPRLIAGNTGELFF
DNA: TGTGCCAGCTCACCACGGTTGATAGCGGGGAACACCGGGGAGCTGTTTTTT

size: NA
D: NA
V: TRBV5-1
J: TRBJ2-3
CDR3: CASFSGASTDTQYF
DNA: TGCGCCAGCTTTTCCGGCGCTAGCACAGATACGCAGTATTTT

size: NA
D: NA
V: TRBV10-1
J: TRBJ1-1
CDR3: CASSDSTGKGTEAFF
DNA: TGCGCCAGCAGTGATTCCACCGGGAAAGGGACTGAAGCTTTCTTT

size: NA
D: NA
V: TRBV6-1
J: TRBJ2-7
CDR3: CASSEGGHEQYF
DNA: TGTGCCAGCAGTGAGGGCGGGCACGAGCAGTACTTC

size: NA
D: NA
V: TRBV9
J: TRBJ1-1
CDR3: CASSVNLDTEAFF
DNA: TGTGCCAGCAGCGTAAATTTGGACACTGAAGCTTTCTTT

size: NA
D: NA
V: TRBV9
J: TRBJ1-2
CDR3: CASSVRGGQSYGYTF
DNA: TGTGCCAGCAGCGTTAGAGGGGGGCAGAGCTATGGCTACACCTTC

size: NA
D: NA
V: TRBV18
J: TRBJ1-2
CDR3: CASSPNRGELGYTF
DNA: TGTGCCAGCTCACCAAACCGTGGAGAATTGGGCTACACCTTC

size: NA
D: NA
V: TRBV5-4
J: TRBJ2-7
CDR3: CASSSADRTSHEQYF
DNA: TGTGCCAGCAGCTCAGCGGATCGGACCTCCCACGAGCAGTACTTC

size: NA
D: NA
V: TRBV5-1
J: TRBJ1-1
CDR3: CASRAGILDRTEAFF
DNA: TGCGCCAGCAGAGCAGGGATCTTGGATCGCACTGAAGCTTTCTTT

size: NA
D: NA
V: TRBV21-1
J: TRBJ1-5
CDR3: CASSKQGIYSNQPQHF
DNA: TGTGCCAGCAGCAAACAGGGGATATATAGCAATCAGCCCCAGCATTTT

size: NA
D: NA
V: TRBV7-5
J: TRBJ2-4
CDR3: CVRSPGGTIENIQYF
DNA: TGTGTCAGAAGTCCCGGCGGGACAATAGAAAACATTCAGTACTTC

size: NA
D: NA
V: TRBV5-1
J: TRBJ2-1
CDR3: CASRIRTTGSNEQFF
DNA: TGCGCCAGCAGAATAAGGACTACCGGGTCCAATGAGCAGTTCTTC

size: NA
D: TRBD1
V: TRBV7-7
J: TRBJ2-5
CDR3: CASSLSGTGETQYF
DNA: TGTGCTAGCAGCTTATCCGGGACAGGGGAGACCCAGTACTTC

size: NA
D: NA
V: TRBV7-9
J: TRBJ2-1
CDR3: CASSLILGQLDEQFF
DNA: TGTGCCAGCAGCTTAATTTTAGGCCAACTCGATGAGCAGTTCTTC

size: NA
D: NA
V: TRBV7-2
J: TRBJ2-1
CDR3: CASSKIGEQFF
DNA: TGTGCCAGCAGTAAGATCGGTGAGCAGTTCTTC

size: NA
D: TRBD2
V: TRBV5-1
J: TRBJ2-1
CDR3: CASTGAGASYNEQFF
DNA: TGCGCCAGCACGGGAGCGGGGGCCTCCTACAATGAGCAGTTCTTC

size: NA
D: NA
V: TRBV28
J: TRBJ1-2
CDR3: CASSLYGKNYGYTF
DNA: TGTGCCAGCAGTTTATACGGTAAAAACTATGGCTACACCTTC

size: NA
D: NA
V: TRBV2
J: TRBJ2-2
CDR3: CASSPLRRDTGELFF
DNA: TGTGCCAGCAGTCCCCTACGCCGGGACACCGGGGAGCTGTTTTTT

size: NA
D: TRBD2
V: TRBV18
J: TRBJ2-1
CDR3: CASSRSPGTSAYEQFF
DNA: TGTGCCAGCTCCCGCTCGCCAGGGACTAGCGCCTATGAGCAGTTCTTC

size: NA
D: TRBD1
V: TRBV11-2
J: TRBJ1-1
CDR3: CASSLGATTGGKTEAFF
DNA: TGTGCCAGCAGCTTGGGGGCCACCACAGGGGGTAAGACTGAAGCTTTCTTT

size: NA
D: NA
V: TRBV29-1
J: TRBJ2-7
CDR3: CSVEVTRGYEQYF
DNA: TGCAGCGTTGAAGTTACGAGGGGTTACGAGCAGTACTTC

size: NA
D: TRBD2
V: TRBV5-1
J: TRBJ2-5
CDR3: CASSPGLEVSETQYF
DNA: TGCGCCAGCAGCCCGGGACTAGAAGTCTCCGAGACCCAGTACTTC

size: NA
D: TRBD1
V: TRBV7-9
J: TRBJ1-1
CDR3: CASSKDRGNTEAFF
DNA: TGTGCCAGCAGCAAAGACAGGGGGAACACTGAAGCTTTCTTT

size: NA
D: NA
V: TRBV19
J: TRBJ2-1
CDR3: CASSSRLEQFF
DNA: TGTGCCAGTAGTTCCCGACTTGAGCAGTTCTTC

size: NA
D: TRBD2
V: TRBV7-2
J: TRBJ2-5
CDR3: CASRGLDSLETQYF
DNA: TGTGCCAGCAGGGGACTAGATAGTTTGGAGACCCAGTACTTC

size: once
D: NA
V: TRBV5-1
J: TRBJ2-7
CDR3: CASSWTGGYEQYF
DNA: TGCGCCAGCAGCTGGACCGGGGGCTACGAGCAGTACTTC

size: once
D: NA
V: TRBV27
J: TRBJ1-2
CDR3: CASSLWAPRSDRSFNYGYTF
DNA: TGTGCCAGCAGTTTATGGGCCCCCCGGAGTGACAGGAGTTTTAACTATGGCTACACCTTC

size: NA
D: NA
V: TRBV9
J: TRBJ1-6
CDR3: CASSVVPGRSPLHF
DNA: TGTGCCAGCAGCGTAGTCCCTGGCAGATCACCCCTCCACTTT